This T cell receptor beta chain was recovered during a study of control samples from healthy donors and cancer patients. CDR1 SGHRS and CDR2 YFSETQ come from the germline V gene. This CDR3 spans 13 amino acids. Trimming took 4 bases from V and 10 from J; bases not matched to a gene: 6. TCRdb's table, derived via immunoSEQ multiplex PCR, lists solely in-frame clones and lacks some. The repertoire has 95,000 to 150,000 clones, around 90% of them found once; the top ten carry 40%. This receptor was taken from a man in his forties or fifties in good health. Sequencing was carried out using blood. This chain links TRBV5-1 with TRBJ1-4, with 8 bases fitting TRBD1. Written as DNA, the CDR3 is TGCGCCAGCAGCGCGGGACAGGCCGGAAAACTGTTTTTT. Amino acid sequence: CASSAGQAGKLFF.